These 25 T cell receptor beta chains were sequenced from one sample in a study of T cells in Graves' hyperthyroidism and ophthalmopathy. RNA transcripts provided the source from which TCR beta CDR3 regions were amplified. Carried out on the TCR CDR3, a first-round RT-PCR used the HTBI primer set. TCRdb passed the multiplex PCR reads through MiXCR, listing each CDR3 protein once. The top ten clones hold about 8% of a sample with approximately 500,000 distinct CDR3 sequences, more than 45% of them seen once. The sequencing input was peripheral blood or thyroid tissue (not recorded which). The receptors derive from a woman under 30 with Graves' hyperthyroidism.

The rearrangement links TRBV2 to TRBJ2-5, with 7 bases that match TRBD1. The length of the CDR3 is 15 residues. Germline CDR1 SNHLY, CDR2 FYNNEI. V was clipped by 1 base and J by 3 bases; unmatched bases: 5. The chain's CDR3 is CASSEEGAGEETQYF. The CDR3 DNA is TGTGCCAGCAGTGAAGAGGGGGCAGGGGAAGAGACCCAGTACTTC.

This chain uses TRBV7-3 with TRBJ1-1; D gene ambiguous. The V gene's germline CDR1 is SGHTA and CDR2 FQGTGA. Trimming pared 6 bases from V and 4 bases from J, leaving 15 bases between. This CDR3 region has 14 residues. The CDR3 spells CASRPSAWSTEAFF. The CDR3 DNA reads as TGTGCCAGCAGACCCTCTGCATGGAGCACTGAAGCTTTCTTT. Variable domain in full (rest from reference TRBV7-3 and TRBJ1-1): GAGVSQTPSNKVTEKGKYVELRCDPISGHTALYWYRQSLGQGPEFLIYFQGTGAADDSGLPNDRFFAVRPEGSVSTLKIQRTERGDSAVYLCASRPSAWSTEAFFGQGTRLTVV.

On this clonotype: One junction end does not reproduce the germline sequence, and a read error may be involved. The gene calls are TRBV7-7 and TRBJ2-5; 9 nucleotides align to TRBD1. The CDR3 has 15 amino acids. Per the germline V gene, CDR1 is SSHAT and CDR2 is FNYEAQ (reference sequence). The CDR3: CASSREDRGQETQYF. DNA of the CDR3: TGTGCTAGCAGCAGAGAGGACAGGGGTCAAGAGACCCAGTACTTC.

This clonotype has more than one count but fewer than ten. V usage is TRBV4-1 and J usage is TRBJ2-5, with 11 bases fitting TRBD2. Trimming at V came to 2 bases and at J to 1 base, leaving 6 bases not matched to a gene. The CDR3 spans 17 residues. Germline CDR1 MGHRA, CDR2 YSYEKL. CDR3 DNA: TGCGCCAGCAGCCAAAAGATTAGCGGGAGGGTCCAAGAGACCCAGTACTTC. Translating gives CASSQKISGRVQETQYF.

This clonotype was picked up many times. The rearrangement uses TRBV4-2 and TRBJ1-2, with D uncertain. The V gene lost 0 bases and the J gene lost 4 bases, with 15 bases spanning the gap. CDR3 length equals 16 residues. Germline CDR1 reads LGHNA; CDR2 reads YNFKEQ. CDR3 loop: CASSQDLTPFGYGYTF. Here the CDR3 DNA reads TGTGCCAGCAGCCAAGATCTTACCCCTTTCGGCTATGGCTACACCTTC.

This clonotype was found many times. V is TRBV5-1 and J is TRBJ1-1; D remains ambiguous. CDR1 is SGHRS and CDR2 is YFSETQ in the germline V gene. Trimming took 0 bases from V and 1 from J, leaving 7 bases between them. The length of the CDR3 is 14 residues. The CDR3 reads CASSLGGRNTEAFF. As DNA, the CDR3 is TGCGCCAGCAGCTTGGGCGGCAGGAACACTGAAGCTTTCTTT.

This clonotype came up many times. The J gene is TRBJ2-7, the V gene TRBV2; D is perhaps TRBD1 (5 bases). This CDR3 has 14 residues. CDR1 is SNHLY, CDR2 FYNNEI, per germline. Trimming pared 3 bases from V and 7 bases from J, leaving 16 bases between. In DNA, the CDR3 is TGTGCCAGCAGTGAGGAGAACAGGTCTGGGGAGCAGTACTTC. Residues: CASSEENRSGEQYF.

This clonotype showed up just a few times. This chain uses TRBV4-2 with TRBJ1-4; 8 bases fit TRBD1. Germline V gene lookup returns CDR1 LGHNA and CDR2 YNFKEQ. The CDR3 covers 16 residues. The J segment lost 5 bases and the V segment lost 3 bases, leaving 8 bases of the junction unmatched. The CDR3 nucleotides read TGTGCCAGCAGCCAGGGGTCCGGGACAGGAAATGAAAAACTGTTTTTT. This encodes CASSQGSGTGNEKLFF.

DNA of the CDR3: TGTGCCAGCAGCTTAGTGCTCATCACAGATACGCAGTATTTT. As protein: CASSLVLITDTQYF. This chain uses TRBV7-9 with TRBJ2-3; no clear D gene. The CDR3 extends over 14 amino acids. Germline CDR1 reads SEHNR; CDR2 reads FQNEAQ (reference sequence). The germline V and J ends were trimmed by 1 base and 2 bases, with 7 bases remaining between them.

This clonotype appeared a few times. The chain links TRBV4-2 to TRBJ2-7, with D tentatively TRBD2 (5 bases). The germline CDR1 and CDR2 sequences are LGHNA and YNFKEQ. Trimming shortened V by 3 bases and J by 3 bases, and 18 bases separated the two germline ends. The CDR3 loop spans 16 amino acids. The CDR3 DNA reads as TGTGCCAGCAGCCAGGAGGAGACAAAAGAGTTCTACGAGCAGTACTTC. Its protein product is CASSQEETKEFYEQYF.

CDR3 protein: CARDGGRAETQYF. The CDR3 coding sequence is TGTGCTAGAGATGGCGGGAGGGCGGAGACCCAGTACTTC. V gene TRBV2 combines with J gene TRBJ2-5, with TRBD2 matching 9 bases. Germline assignment: CDR1 SNHLY and CDR2 FYNNEI. The CDR3 covers 13 residues.

This clonotype was seen ten or more times. The genes are TRBV24-1 and TRBJ2-7; TRBD2 might be the D (5 bases). CDR1 KGHDR and CDR2 SFDVKD come from the germline V gene. Between the trimmed V and J ends, which lost 3 bases and 0 bases, there was a span of 8 bases. This CDR3 is 14 amino acids long. CDR3 DNA: TGTGCCACCAGTGATGGCGGGCTCTCCTACGAGCAGTACTTC. Translated, it gives CATSDGGLSYEQYF.

V gene TRBV29-1 combines with J gene TRBJ1-5; D gene unclear. Looked up from germline, CDR1 is SQVTM and CDR2 is ANQGSEA. The CDR3 has 12 residues. V lost 5 bases and J 14 bases, leaving 19 bases between the germline ends. The DNA of the CDR3 is TGCAGCGTTAGGACTAGCGGGATGAATGAGCATTTT. Its translation is CSVRTSGMNEHF. The whole variable domain, remainder taken from reference TRBV29-1 and TRBJ1-5, is SAVISQKPSRDICQRGTSLTIQCQVDSQVTMMFWYRQQPGQSLTLIATANQGSEATYESGFVIDKFPISRPNLTFSTLTVSNMSPEDSSIYLCSVRTSGMNEHFGDGTRLSIL.

This clonotype was detected many times. The rearrangement uses TRBV7-2 and TRBJ2-7; D assignment may be TRBD1 or TRBD2 (6 bases each). This CDR3 contains 15 residues. V shed 5 bases and J shed 3 bases, with 17 bases lying between them. CDR1 SGHTA and CDR2 FQGNSA come from the germline V gene. Written as DNA, the CDR3 is TGTGCCAGCAGCCCGGGGGCAGGGGATGACTACGAGCAGTACTTC. It codes for CASSPGAGDDYEQYF. Using reference TRBV7-2 and TRBJ2-7 for the parts outside the CDR3, the full variable domain is GAGVSQSPSNKVTEKGKDVELRCDPISGHTALYWYRQSLGQGLEFLIYFQGNSAPDKSGLPSDRFSAERTGGSVSTLTIQRTQQEDSAVYLCASSPGAGDDYEQYFGPGTRLTVT.

This clonotype was recorded many times. This chain uses TRBV24-1 with TRBJ2-7, with D possibly TRBD1 on 7 matching bases. V shed 5 bases and J shed 0 bases, with 19 bases lying between them. The germline V gene has CDR1 KGHDR and CDR2 SFDVKD. The CDR3 is 17 amino acids. CDR3 DNA sequence: TGTGCCACCAGTGCGGGGTTGTTGCGGGACAGCTCCTACGAGCAGTACTTC. Protein sequence: CATSAGLLRDSSYEQYF.

The CDR3 loop reads CASSERDNQQYF. The CDR3 DNA sequence: TGTGCCAGCAGTGAGCGGGACAATCAGCAGTACTTC. V usage is TRBV25-1 and J usage is TRBJ2-7; D may be TRBD1 or TRBD2 (6 bases each). Germline values: CDR1 MGHDK, CDR2 SYGVNS. The V end lost 3 bases, the J end lost 8 bases, and 11 bases lay between the germline ends. The CDR3 consists of 12 residues.

This clonotype was seen only a few times. The DNA of the CDR3 is TGTGCCAGCAGTTACTCGTGGCAGGGAGGCGAGACCCAGTACTTC. This sequence encodes CASSYSWQGGETQYF. The V and J genes are TRBV6-2 or TRBV6-3 and TRBJ2-5, with a possible D match to TRBD2 (6 bases). The CDR3 is made up of 15 amino acids. V lost 0 bases and J 5 bases, leaving 13 bases between the germline ends. Germline V gene lookup returns CDR1 MNHEY and CDR2 SVGEGT.

At least ten counts were recorded for this clonotype. The J gene is TRBJ1-3, the V gene TRBV5-8; maybe TRBD1 (5 bases). Trimming removed 4 bases from V and 0 bases from J, with 20 bases in between. The CDR3 is 18 residues long. Germline V gene sequence: CDR1 SGHTS, CDR2 YDEGEE. This chain's CDR3 is CASSRWVQGTHSGNTIYF. The CDR3 DNA is TGTGCCAGCAGCCGGTGGGTGCAGGGCACTCACTCTGGAAACACCATATATTTT.

The chain employs TRBV7-2 and TRBJ2-1; 11 positions match TRBD2. The length of the CDR3 is 15 residues. Looked up from germline, CDR1 is SGHTA and CDR2 is FQGNSA. V was pared by 3 bases and J by 10 bases, with 8 bases of the junction left unmatched. CDR3 region: CASSFLAGGGYEQFF. DNA for the CDR3: TGTGCCAGCAGCTTCCTAGCGGGAGGAGGATACGAGCAGTTCTTC.

This chain connects TRBV7-2 to TRBJ2-7; 7 positions agree with TRBD1. CDR3 length equals 19 residues. Germline lookup yields CDR1 SGHTA and CDR2 FQGNSA. V lost 6 bases to trimming and J lost 2 bases; unmatched junction nucleotides: 22. DNA of the CDR3: TGTGCCAGCAGTGCTAGACCTCCCAATAGTCGAGACAGGGCCTACGAGCAGTACTTC. This translates into CASSARPPNSRDRAYEQYF. Full variable domain (outside the CDR3, taken from reference TRBV7-2 and TRBJ2-7): GAGVSQSPSNKVTEKGKDVELRCDPISGHTALYWYRQSLGQGLEFLIYFQGNSAPDKSGLPSDRFSAERTGGSVSTLTIQRTQQEDSAVYLCASSARPPNSRDRAYEQYFGPGTRLTVT.

The chain couples TRBV2 to TRBJ1-3; D is undetermined. The V gene's germline CDR1 is SNHLY and CDR2 FYNNEI. CDR3 size: 15 residues. Trimming shortened V by 2 bases and J by 0 bases, and 8 bases separated the two germline ends. CDR3 residues: CASSEWRSSGNTIYF. In DNA, the CDR3 is TGTGCCAGCAGTGAATGGCGAAGCTCTGGAAACACCATATATTTT.

The V call is TRBV10-3, the J call TRBJ2-7; D is perhaps TRBD1 or TRBD2 (5 bases each). The CDR3 loop spans 15 amino acids. Trimming took off 4 bases at V and 7 bases at J, with 20 bases between the two ends. CDR1 and CDR2 from the germline V gene are ENHRY and SYGVKD. In nucleotides, the CDR3 is TGTGCCATCAGTGGGACGTACGGGACCAGCAGTGAGCAGTACTTC. Amino acid sequence: CAISGTYGTSSEQYF.

In this sample, this clonotype turned up many times. The V and J genes are TRBV29-1 and TRBJ2-7; D may be TRBD2 (5 bases). This CDR3 has 12 residues. The germline V gene has CDR1 SQVTM and CDR2 ANQGSEA. Trimming removed 6 bases at V and 6 bases at J, with 15 bases between. CDR3 sequence (DNA): TGCAGCGTCGCGGACTGGCCTCGCGAGCAGTACTTC. It specifies CSVADWPREQYF.

In its sample, this clonotype was seen a few times. This sequence joins TRBV5-1 and TRBJ2-7; 12 bases map to TRBD1. Germline CDR1 and CDR2: SGHRS and YFSETQ. There are 19 residues in the CDR3. Losses at the gene ends were 6 bases for V and 1 base for J; bases not matched to a gene: 17. The chain's CDR3 is CASTPGQGAMAGWSYEQYF. The CDR3, as DNA: TGCGCCAGCACCCCGGGACAGGGGGCGATGGCGGGATGGTCCTACGAGCAGTACTTC.

This clonotype occurred many times. The chain combines TRBV20-1 with TRBJ1-3; 12 bases are shared with TRBD1. The CDR3 spans 15 residues. Trimming took 4 bases from V and 3 from J; bases not matched to a gene: 4. Germline V gene data show CDR1 as DFQATT and CDR2 as SNEGSKA (reference sequence). The CDR3 DNA reads as TGCAGTGCTAAGGGACAGGGGGCTGGTGGAAACACCATATATTTT. Protein: CSAKGQGAGGNTIYF.